This T cell receptor beta chain was obtained from a study of T cell responses to AZD1222 COVID-19 vaccine. The study, taken as a whole, reports: Donors were largely white British and mainly female; clonal diversity was possibly underestimated. Repertoire samples came only from after the peak T cell response.

TCRdb's table, derived via immunoSEQ multiplex PCR, lists solely in-frame clones and lacks some. The data contain about 160,000 clones, around 91% of them singletons. This CDR3 contains 15 residues. V lost 1 base to trimming and J lost 5 bases, with 12 bases between them. Per the germline V gene, CDR1 is SGDLS and CDR2 is YYNGEE. Points on this clone: Its antigen is unknown.

This receptor was taken from an adult in good health. The source was peripheral blood, collected on day 0 of AZD1222 vaccination. The chain employs TRBV9 and TRBJ2-2; D may be TRBD2 (6 bases). In DNA, the CDR3 is TGTGCCAGCAGCGTACCACCCGGAGGGACCGGGGAGCTGTTTTTT. It translates to CASSVPPGGTGELFF. The full variable domain, completed using reference TRBV9 and TRBJ2-2, is DSGVTQTPKHLITATGQRVTLRCSPRSGDLSVYWYQQSLDQGLQFLIQYYNGEERAKGNILERFSAQQFPDLHSELNLSSLELGDSALYFCASSVPPGGTGELFFGEGSRLTVL.